This TCR beta chain was identified in a study of lymphopenia after photon versus proton radiotherapy. Study-wide points: Relative stability marked proton patients; photon patients lost diversity and naive cells. After the lymphocyte nadir, photon-treated repertoires showed oligoclonal expansion, especially of CD8+ Temra cells. Only patients who died were analyzed for survival; proton advantage is unproven.

This CDR3 is built from 15 residues. Germline V gene data show CDR1 as SGDLS and CDR2 as YYNGEE. The V segment lost 4 bases and the J segment 10 bases; nucleotides outside the gene matches: 14. On this clone: Antigen specificity is unknown.

Sequencing was performed with immunoSEQ multiplex PCR; in TCRdb, only in-frame clones are kept and a portion is missing. The repertoire has 160,000 or so clones, approximately 90% of them found once; the top ten carry around 4.6%. The input for sequencing was peripheral blood, taken from a patient treated with photon-based radiotherapy. This clonotype was sampled from a man in his fifties or sixties with gastric cancer. The chain employs TRBV9 and TRBJ2-3, with TRBD2 matching 8 bases. CDR3 nucleotides: TGTGCCAGCAGCCCCGGGGCTAGCGGGCAGGCGGCGCAGTATTTT. It yields the protein CASSPGASGQAAQYF.